This record concerns one T cell receptor beta chain sequence. Antigen: not known. This sample also contains other DNA sequences that code for the same CDR3. The CDR3 totals 15 residues. Between the trimmed V and J ends, which lost 1 base and 5 bases, there was a span of 15 bases. Germline lookup yields CDR1 SGHAT and CDR2 FQNNGV. The data are from a study of OX40 agonist ivuxolimab in advanced cancers. Looking at the study overall: Patients got intravenous ivuxolimab at 0.01 to 10 mg/kg every 2 weeks. The group had a mean age of about 64 years, ranged from roughly 23 to 90, and was around 82% male. Study conclusions and caveats: Compared with CD4+, CD8+ T cells on average had more expanded clones.

The data were produced by immunoSEQ multiplex PCR, yet TCRdb's version contains in-frame clones alone and is incomplete. The sample shows fewer than 65,000 clones, 80% of them seen only once. This clonotype was obtained from an adult with an advanced solid tumor such as melanoma, head and neck, liver or kidney cancer. This chain joins TRBV11-2 and TRBJ2-7; D is tentatively TRBD1 or TRBD2 (6 bases each). This specimen was CD4+ or CD8+ T cells sorted from blood, taken in a trial of the OX40 agonist ivuxolimab. This chain's CDR3 is CASSLVGQGGHEQYF. The DNA of the CDR3 is TGTGCCAGCAGCTTAGTGGGACAAGGGGGGCACGAGCAGTACTTC.